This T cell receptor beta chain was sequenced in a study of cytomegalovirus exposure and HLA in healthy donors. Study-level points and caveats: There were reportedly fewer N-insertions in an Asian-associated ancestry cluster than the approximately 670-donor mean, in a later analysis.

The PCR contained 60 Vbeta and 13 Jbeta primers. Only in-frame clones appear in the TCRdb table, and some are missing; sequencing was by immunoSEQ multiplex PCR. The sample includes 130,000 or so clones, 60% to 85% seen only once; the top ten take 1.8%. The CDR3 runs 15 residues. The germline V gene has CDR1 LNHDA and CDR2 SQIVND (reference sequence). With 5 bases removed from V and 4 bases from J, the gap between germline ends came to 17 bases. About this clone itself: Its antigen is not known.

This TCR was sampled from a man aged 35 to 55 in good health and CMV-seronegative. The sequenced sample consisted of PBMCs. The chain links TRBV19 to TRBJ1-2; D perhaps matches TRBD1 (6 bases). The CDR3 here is CASSPEGGPVYGYTF. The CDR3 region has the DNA TGTGCCAGTAGTCCAGAGGGGGGGCCGGTCTATGGCTACACCTTC.